Listed below are T cell receptor beta chains from one sample, sequenced in a study of monozygotic twins with inflammatory bowel disease. TCRdb re-called the 5' RACE reads and catalogs CDR3 proteins one per entry, DNA excluded. The sample totals some 330,000 distinct CDR3 sequences. The material sequenced was blood. The receptor set was obtained from a human donor with ulcerative colitis or Crohn's disease, or a healthy co-twin of an affected twin (not recorded which). The CDR3 runs from the conserved cysteine through the conserved F or W.

V,J,CDR3
TRBV12-3/TRBV12-4,TRBJ2-1,CASSLEGPDEQFF
TRBV7-9,TRBJ2-3,CASSPTFGGVRADTQYF
TRBV18,TRBJ2-3,CASSPSPTDTQYF
TRBV15,TRBJ2-5,CATSRRTGGAETQYF
TRBV7-2,TRBJ1-1,CASSRDRWNTEAFF
TRBV12-3/TRBV12-4,TRBJ1-2,CASSRDTGYGYTF
TRBV18,TRBJ2-2,CASSPTKGTGELFF
TRBV24-1,TRBJ2-3,CATSDPTSGGTTDTQYF
TRBV28,TRBJ2-5,CASSRGQQETQYF
TRBV12-3/TRBV12-4,TRBJ2-2,CASSLLAGDRELFF
TRBV18,TRBJ1-2,CASSPPGQGYYGYTF
TRBV4-3,TRBJ1-6,CASSQEGGYNSPLHF
TRBV20-1,TRBJ2-1,CSARDMDLAIGQFF
TRBV12-3/TRBV12-4,TRBJ1-2,CASSSNLQGKDYGYTF
TRBV11-2,TRBJ2-1,CASSLAEPKQFF
TRBV20-1,TRBJ2-5,CSAPPRASLGETQYF
TRBV27,TRBJ2-2,CASSLYLSFGELFF
TRBV20-1,TRBJ2-1,CSARDPRRAGGPGGEQFF
TRBV12-3/TRBV12-4,TRBJ2-1,CASRRGQGNNEQFF
TRBV5-5,TRBJ1-2,CASSNGNTGTNYGYTF
TRBV5-4,TRBJ2-1,CASSLAGGLWEQFF
TRBV27,TRBJ2-7,CASTSPGLPYEQYF
TRBV5-1,TRBJ2-7,CASTRFEVWGSEQYF
TRBV6-5,TRBJ2-3,CASRRLAFDTQYF
TRBV10-1,TRBJ2-1,CTSRQIHRGQCEQFF
TRBV4-2,TRBJ2-7,CASSPTGVGEQYF
TRBV28,TRBJ2-5,CASRRTGQQETQYF
TRBV5-1,TRBJ1-4,CASSLARGPKVGEKLFF
TRBV7-2,TRBJ1-1,CASSFMDRSNTEAFF
TRBV30,TRBJ2-1,CAWSGSGTSGRRVNEQFF
TRBV7-2,TRBJ2-2,CASSLTGVGTGELFF
TRBV7-9,TRBJ2-7,CASSLGGTPGNEQYF
TRBV24-1,TRBJ1-5,CATSDQTGRPSIGNQPQHF
TRBV4-3,TRBJ1-2,CASSQGFGQRDYGYTF
TRBV20-1,TRBJ1-4,CSASRATNEKLFF
TRBV29-1,TRBJ2-7,CSVDKGLGVSYEQYF
TRBV6-5,TRBJ2-2,CASSYSSGGGELFF
TRBV4-1,TRBJ1-1,CASSQGQGMNTEAFF
TRBV4-3,TRBJ2-3,CASSQADLTDTQYF
TRBV20-1,TRBJ1-5,CSARDRVDSNQPQHF
TRBV20-1,TRBJ1-5,CSVTGYETNQPQHF
TRBV7-2,TRBJ1-2,CASSLDGFGYTF
TRBV18,TRBJ1-5,CASAPGTDTNQPQHF
TRBV29-1,TRBJ1-2,CSVDGRGPEGYGYTF
TRBV4-3,TRBJ2-3,CASSQEWGSREDTHYF
TRBV27,TRBJ2-1,CASSLSASGAYNEQFF
TRBV5-1,TRBJ2-5,CASSFRTRRRQETQYF
TRBV11-1,TRBJ2-1,CASSFRRSGENIYNEQFF
TRBV2,TRBJ2-2,CATQETARTGELFF
TRBV7-2,TRBJ2-2,CASSPTRTATGELFF
TRBV7-2,TRBJ1-6,CASSPSSTSYNSPLHF
TRBV18,TRBJ1-1,CASSPLGYTEAFF